Listed below are T cell receptor beta chains from one sample, sequenced in a study of T cells in localized non-small cell lung cancer. The method was immunoSEQ multiplex PCR; TCRdb's version includes in-frame clones alone and lacks a portion of them. The table lists about 14,000 clones, about 85% of them singletons, with about 25% in the top ten. Sample: peripheral blood, taken before any cancer treatment. Source of these receptors: a female donor older than 55 with stage I squamous cell lung carcinoma. Both conserved end residues are part of each CDR3. Fields, in order: clone size, CDR3 length, D gene, J gene, V gene, CDR3 DNA, CDR3 protein. D genes are given only for firm matches. Some rows mark clone size as missing; the rest say once, few, many or name a class of expanded clone.

size: -
length: 17
D: TRBD1
J: TRBJ2-1
V: TRBV5-5
DNA: TGTGCCAGCAGCTTAGTAACCGGGACAGGGACCAGAGGGGAGCAGTTCTTC
CDR3: CASSLVTGTGTRGEQFF

size: -
length: 15
D: TRBD1
J: TRBJ1-5
V: TRBV5-4
DNA: TGTGCCAGCAGCTCGGGGACAGATAGCAATCAGCCCCAGCATTTT
CDR3: CASSSGTDSNQPQHF

size: medium-sized
length: 18
D: TRBD1
J: TRBJ1-6
V: TRBV7-2
DNA: TGTGCCAGCAACCCGGGACAGGTTGAGTCCTATGGGAATTCACCCCTCCACTTT
CDR3: CASNPGQVESYGNSPLHF

size: -
length: 14
D: TRBD2
J: TRBJ2-7
V: TRBV5-6
DNA: TGTGCCAGCAGCTTTCGGCGGGGGGCCTACGAGCAGTACTTC
CDR3: CASSFRRGAYEQYF

size: -
length: 10
D: -
J: TRBJ2-1
V: TRBV11-2
DNA: TGTGCCAGCAGCTGGACAACGCAGTTCTTC
CDR3: CASSWTTQFF

size: -
length: 17
D: -
J: TRBJ1-6
V: TRBV14
DNA: TGTGCCAGCAGCCAAGTTGGGGGTTACTCCTATAATTCACCCCTCCACTTT
CDR3: CASSQVGGYSYNSPLHF

size: -
length: 15
D: -
J: TRBJ2-2
V: TRBV5-6
DNA: TGTGCCAGCAGCTTGAGGCAGGGAAACACCGGGGAGCTGTTTTTT
CDR3: CASSLRQGNTGELFF

size: -
length: 14
D: TRBD2
J: TRBJ2-1
V: TRBV5-4
DNA: TGTGCCAGCAGATGGACTAGCGGGGGCAATGAGCAGTTCTTC
CDR3: CASRWTSGGNEQFF

size: once
length: 14
D: -
J: TRBJ2-7
V: TRBV30
DNA: TGTGCCTGGAGTTTAAACAGGGTAGCGAACGAGCAGTACTTC
CDR3: CAWSLNRVANEQYF

size: -
length: 16
D: TRBD2
J: TRBJ2-3
V: TRBV14
DNA: TGTGCCAGCAGCCAAGGACTAGCGGGTTACACAGATACGCAGTATTTT
CDR3: CASSQGLAGYTDTQYF

size: -
length: 10
D: -
J: TRBJ2-3
V: TRBV20-1
DNA: TGCAGCGCCGGGGCTAGGGCGCAGTATTTT
CDR3: CSAGARAQYF

size: -
length: 15
D: -
J: TRBJ1-2
V: TRBV7-6
DNA: TGTGCCAGCAGCTACTTGGACAGTTTCGGGGATGGCTACACCTTC
CDR3: CASSYLDSFGDGYTF

size: -
length: 17
D: -
J: TRBJ2-3
V: TRBV7-6
DNA: TGTGCCAGCAGCAGACGGGTACCGGACAGTAGCACAGATACGCAGTATTTT
CDR3: CASSRRVPDSSTDTQYF

size: -
length: 14
D: TRBD1
J: TRBJ1-1
V: TRBV6-1
DNA: TGTGCCAGCAACCCGACAGGGGTGAGGACTGAAGCTTTCTTT
CDR3: CASNPTGVRTEAFF

size: -
length: 14
D: -
J: TRBJ1-2
V: TRBV19
DNA: TGTGCCAGTAGTATCCCCAGCAGAGACTATGGCTACACCTTC
CDR3: CASSIPSRDYGYTF

size: -
length: 15
D: TRBD1
J: TRBJ1-2
V: TRBV6-5
DNA: TGTGCCAGCAGTTATAACACAGGGGGGCCCTATGGCTACACCTTC
CDR3: CASSYNTGGPYGYTF

size: -
length: 15
D: -
J: TRBJ1-4
V: TRBV6-1
DNA: TGTGCCAGCAGGCGGGACGGGCGGGGGAATGAAAAACTGTTTTTT
CDR3: CASRRDGRGNEKLFF

size: -
length: 15
D: -
J: TRBJ1-1
V: TRBV5-1
DNA: TGCGCCAGCAGCGTCGACGGACCGGGGCGAACTGAAGCTTTCTTT
CDR3: CASSVDGPGRTEAFF

size: -
length: 17
D: -
J: TRBJ1-5
V: TRBV9
DNA: TGTGCCAGCAGCCCCAGGCCAGGCGCGTCTGGCAATCAGCCCCAGCATTTT
CDR3: CASSPRPGASGNQPQHF

size: -
length: 18
D: -
J: TRBJ2-3
V: TRBV7-6
DNA: TGTGCCAGCAGCTTAGGTGGCGCGGTCGGCGGTAGCACAGATACGCAGTATTTT
CDR3: CASSLGGAVGGSTDTQYF

size: once
length: 17
D: TRBD1
J: TRBJ1-4
V: TRBV5-4
DNA: TGTGCCAGCAGCTTCACAGGGGGATCAGCGACTAATGAAAAACTGTTTTTT
CDR3: CASSFTGGSATNEKLFF

size: -
length: 14
D: -
J: TRBJ2-5
V: TRBV5-5
DNA: TGTGCCAGCAGCTTGGGGGACTTTCAAGAGACCCAGTACTTC
CDR3: CASSLGDFQETQYF

size: -
length: 11
D: -
J: TRBJ2-1
V: TRBV30
DNA: TGTGCCTGGAGTGTAGGGAATGAGCAGTTCTTC
CDR3: CAWSVGNEQFF

size: -
length: 14
D: -
J: TRBJ2-1
V: TRBV5-1
DNA: TGCGCCAGCAGCTTGACCGACCGCTACAATGAGCAGTTCTTC
CDR3: CASSLTDRYNEQFF

size: once
length: 17
D: -
J: TRBJ1-3
V: TRBV5-1
DNA: TGCGCCAGCAGCTCCGTGGGGGGGGAAGCCGCTGGAAACACCATATATTTT
CDR3: CASSSVGGEAAGNTIYF

size: once
length: 15
D: -
J: TRBJ1-2
V: TRBV10-3
DNA: TGTGCCATCAGTGAGTCACCAGGGCCCCGCTATGGCTACACCTTC
CDR3: CAISESPGPRYGYTF

size: -
length: 14
D: -
J: TRBJ2-1
V: TRBV29-1
DNA: TGCAGCGTTGATCATCAGGGGTCCTACAATGAGCAGTTCTTC
CDR3: CSVDHQGSYNEQFF

size: -
length: 15
D: TRBD1
J: TRBJ2-7
V: TRBV6-1
DNA: TGTGCCAGCAGTGAATGGGGTCAGGGGGTCTACGAGCAGTACTTC
CDR3: CASSEWGQGVYEQYF

size: -
length: 16
D: -
J: TRBJ2-6
V: TRBV7-3
DNA: TGTGCCAGCAGAGAAGGACGGCGCTCTGGGGCCAACGTCCTGACTTTC
CDR3: CASREGRRSGANVLTF